What follows are 12 T cell receptor beta chains derived from one specimen sequenced in a study of response to subunit inactivated influenza vaccine. From the RT-PCR reads, TCRdb called clonotypes with MiXCR, one entry per CDR3 protein. Seen here are 400,000 to 550,000 distinct CDR3 sequences, 25% observed once, and the top ten hold approximately 2%. The material was CD4+ T cells sorted from PBMCs, obtained less than 6 days after vaccination. Every receptor here comes from a man aged 50 to 59 who received an inactivated influenza vaccine.

The V gene is TRBV7-9, the J gene TRBJ2-5, with D unresolved. Trimming shortened V by 2 bases and J by 4 bases, and 8 bases separated the two germline ends. The CDR3 is 13 amino acids. CDR1 SEHNR and CDR2 FQNEAQ come from the germline V gene (reference sequence). This chain's CDR3 is CASSLRVGETQYF. The DNA for the CDR3 is TGTGCCAGCAGCTTAAGGGTCGGAGAGACCCAGTACTTC.

There are a few counts of this clonotype. V usage is TRBV6-5 and J usage is TRBJ2-3; no firm D call. The CDR3 extends over 13 amino acids. Trimming stripped 2 bases from V and 2 bases from J, with 5 bases between. Germline-derived CDR1 and CDR2 are MNHEY and SVGAGI. The CDR3 is CASSYDPTDTQYF. CDR3 DNA sequence: TGTGCCAGCAGTTACGATCCCACAGATACGCAGTATTTT.

There are a few counts of this clonotype. This chain joins TRBV29-1 and TRBJ1-1, with 7 bases aligning to TRBD1. This CDR3 comprises 11 residues. With 4 bases clipped from V and 14 bases from J, the junction kept 10 bases outside the gene matches. The germline CDR1 and CDR2 sequences are SQVTM and ANQGSEA. The CDR3 DNA follows: TGCAGCGTTGGACACAGGGGTTTAGTCTTCTTT. It yields the protein CSVGHRGLVFF.

This clonotype has a handful of counts. The gene calls are TRBV19 and TRBJ2-7; D might be TRBD2 (6 bases). The germline V gene has CDR1 LNHDA and CDR2 SQIVND (reference sequence). This CDR3 has 15 amino acids. Trimming stripped 3 bases from V and 2 bases from J, with 14 bases between. CDR3: CASSIEEGRTYEQYF. In DNA form, the CDR3 reads TGTGCCAGTAGTATTGAGGAGGGGCGAACCTACGAGCAGTACTTC. The whole variable domain, filled in from reference TRBV19 and TRBJ2-7, reads DGGITQSPKYLFRKEGQNVTLSCEQNLNHDAMYWYRQDPGQGLRLIYYSQIVNDFQKGDIAEGYSVSREKKESFPLTVTSAQKNPTAFYLCASSIEEGRTYEQYFGPGTRLTVT.

This clonotype has only a few counts. CDR3 sequence reads: CASSSSSSNQPQHF. The CDR3 DNA reads as TGTGCCAGCAGTTCCTCAAGCAGCAATCAGCCCCAGCATTTT. V usage is TRBV12-3 or TRBV12-4 and J usage is TRBJ1-5; D is uncertain. CDR3 size: 14 residues. V lost 4 bases, J lost 1 base, and 8 bases lay in between.

This chain joins TRBV6-1 and TRBJ2-3; D gene ambiguous. CDR1 MNHNS and CDR2 SASEGT come from the germline V gene. The V end was cut by 6 bases, the J end by 3 bases, with 10 bases between. This CDR3 spans 13 amino acids. CDR3 region: CASSLDWTDTQYF. CDR3 bases: TGTGCCAGCAGCCTGGATTGGACAGATACGCAGTATTTT.

The rearrangement links TRBV4-3 to TRBJ2-2; maybe TRBD1 (6 bases). Trimming cost V 3 bases and J 2 bases, with 13 bases left between them. The germline V gene has CDR1 LGHNA and CDR2 YSLEER. The CDR3 length is 16 residues. CDR3 sequence (DNA): TGCGCCAGCAGCCATGCCGTGGGGACAAACACCGGGGAGCTGTTTTTT. Translating gives CASSHAVGTNTGELFF.

V usage is TRBV5-1 and J usage is TRBJ2-7; 7 positions match TRBD2. Germline CDR1 reads SGHRS; CDR2 reads YFSETQ. CDR3 length: 14 residues. CDR3 in DNA: TGCGACAAGAAGTGTTGGGAGGGCCGCTACGAGCAGTACTTC. Protein: CDKKCWEGRYEQYF.

The chain links TRBV7-2 to TRBJ2-7; D is unclear. V lost 5 bases, J lost 0 bases, and 14 bases lay in between. This CDR3 is 15 amino acids long. Germline V gene sequence: CDR1 SGHTA, CDR2 FQGNSA. CDR3 bases: TGTGCCAGCAGCCCACGTGGAGTCCCCTCCTACGAGCAGTACTTC. It translates to CASSPRGVPSYEQYF.

This clonotype was seen a handful of times. The gene calls are TRBV9 and TRBJ1-2; tentative D call: TRBD1 (5 bases). The germline V gene encodes CDR1 SGDLS and CDR2 YYNGEE. This CDR3 contains 15 residues. With 2 bases removed from V and 8 bases from J, the gap between germline ends came to 19 bases. The CDR3 region is CASSVTTGTPAGYTF. The CDR3 DNA is TGTGCCAGCAGCGTCACCACCGGGACCCCCGCGGGCTACACCTTC.

This clonotype turned up a few times. The chain couples TRBV4-2 to TRBJ1-6, with D maybe TRBD1 (5 bases). From germline, CDR1 is LGHNA and CDR2 YNFKEQ. The CDR3 is made up of 17 amino acids. The V end was cut by 0 bases, the J end by 7 bases, with 16 bases between. The CDR3 bases are TGTGCCAGCAGCCAAGAGCTTAGGACGGGGCCAAATTCACCCCTCCACTTT. Amino acid sequence: CASSQELRTGPNSPLHF.

The table lists this clonotype with many counts. The chain employs TRBV27 and TRBJ2-2; D is perhaps TRBD1 (6 bases). The germline V and J ends were trimmed by 2 bases and 6 bases, with 13 bases remaining between them. Germline CDR1 MNHEY, CDR2 SMNVEV (reference sequence). This CDR3 spans 15 amino acids. DNA of the CDR3: TGTGCCAGCAGTTTAATGGCAGGGGCGGCCGGGGAGCTGTTTTTT. It yields the protein CASSLMAGAAGELFF.